Listed below are T cell receptor beta chains from one sample, sequenced in a study of cytomegalovirus exposure and HLA in healthy donors. TCRdb's table, derived via immunoSEQ multiplex PCR, lists solely in-frame clones and lacks some. The table has 150,000 to 200,000 clones, just under 80% seen once. The sequencing sample was made of PBMCs. The receptors stem from a woman younger than 45 in good health and CMV-seropositive. Each CDR3 is given with its conserved first and last residue. The order of the fields is V gene, clone size, J gene, D gene, CDR3 protein, CDR3 DNA. The D gene is left open where the match is weak. The size of a clone is reported for some rows only, either as once, few or many, or as a class for expanded clones.

TRBV5-1	few	TRBJ1-3	-	CASRDGRSSGNTIYF	TGCGCCAGCAGGGACGGGAGAAGCTCTGGAAACACCATATATTTT
TRBV7-2	-	TRBJ2-5	TRBD2	CASSSGGTRGETQYF	TGTGCCAGCAGCTCAGGCGGGACTAGAGGCGAGACCCAGTACTTC
TRBV10-1	once	TRBJ2-7	-	CASSEHPGGEQYF	TGCGCCAGCAGTGAGCATCCCGGAGGAGAGCAGTACTTC
TRBV4-1	-	TRBJ2-1	TRBD2	CASSHSGSSYNEQFF	TGCGCCAGCAGCCACAGCGGGAGCTCCTACAATGAGCAGTTCTTC
TRBV28	few	TRBJ2-7	-	CATTSSYEQYF	TGTGCCACCACTTCCTCCTACGAGCAGTACTTC
TRBV11-2	once	TRBJ2-7	-	CASSARLDSYEQYF	TGTGCCAGCAGCGCCCGACTAGACTCCTACGAGCAGTACTTC
TRBV6-1	-	TRBJ2-1	TRBD2	CASSTSGEGNEQFF	TGTGCCAGCAGTACTAGCGGGGAGGGTAATGAGCAGTTCTTC
TRBV4-1	-	TRBJ2-3	-	CASSQERAGDTQYF	TGCGCCAGCAGCCAAGAACGGGCGGGAGATACGCAGTATTTT
TRBV5-1	few	TRBJ2-7	-	CASRDSYSYEQYF	TGCGCCAGCCGGGACTCCTACTCCTACGAGCAGTACTTC
TRBV20-1	few	TRBJ2-3	-	CSVETDTQYF	TGCAGTGTAGAGACAGATACGCAGTATTTT
TRBV4-1	-	TRBJ1-5	-	CASSQDPGAENQPQHF	TGCGCCAGCAGCCAGGACCCAGGGGCCGAGAATCAGCCCCAGCATTTT
TRBV19	-	TRBJ1-5	-	CASSTTGSNQPQHF	TGTGCCAGTAGTACGACAGGCAGCAATCAGCCCCAGCATTTT
TRBV2	-	TRBJ2-1	-	CASPTSGSSYNEQFF	TGTGCCAGCCCCACAAGCGGAAGCTCCTACAATGAGCAGTTCTTC
TRBV4-1	-	TRBJ2-3	-	CASSQDRGTFSTDTQYF	TGCGCCAGCAGCCAAGATCGGGGTACATTCTCCACAGATACGCAGTATTTT
TRBV28	-	TRBJ2-1	-	CASRPSPGEQFF	TGTGCCAGCAGGCCCTCACCAGGGGAGCAGTTCTTC
TRBV5-1	-	TRBJ2-2	TRBD2	CASSSSSGRTGELFF	TGCGCCAGCAGCTCGTCTAGCGGGCGGACCGGGGAGCTGTTTTTT
TRBV4-1	few	TRBJ2-1	-	CASSQGGGSYNEQFF	TGCGCCAGCAGCCAAGGTGGCGGCTCCTACAATGAGCAGTTCTTC
TRBV6-5	few	TRBJ1-5	-	CASSYSGGRGGQPQHF	TGTGCCAGCAGTTACTCCGGGGGGCGAGGTGGTCAGCCCCAGCATTTT
TRBV7-9	-	TRBJ2-5	-	CASSLEGRWETQYF	TGTGCCAGCAGCTTAGAGGGGCGGTGGGAGACCCAGTACTTC
TRBV6-1	once	TRBJ1-5	TRBD1	CASLRATGNQPQHF	TGTGCCAGCTTGCGGGCGACAGGGAATCAGCCCCAGCATTTT
TRBV7-9	-	TRBJ2-5	-	CASGAAQETQYF	TGTGCCAGCGGGGCAGCGCAAGAGACCCAGTACTTC
TRBV6-5	few	TRBJ1-5	-	CASRSTDWRQPQHF	TGTGCCAGCAGGTCGACCGATTGGAGACAGCCCCAGCATTTT
TRBV28	-	TRBJ2-7	-	CASRIGQSYEQYF	TGTGCCAGCAGGATTGGCCAATCCTACGAGCAGTACTTC
TRBV28	-	TRBJ1-5	-	CASRFDRNQPQHF	TGTGCCAGCCGTTTCGACAGGAATCAGCCCCAGCATTTT
TRBV25-1	-	TRBJ2-7	-	CASSVGVNEQYF	TGTGCCAGCAGTGTAGGGGTTAACGAGCAGTACTTC
TRBV11-2	-	TRBJ1-2	TRBD1	CASSLVGRGRYGYTF	TGTGCCAGCAGCTTAGTTGGCAGGGGGAGATATGGCTACACCTTC
TRBV9	-	TRBJ1-2	-	CASSVGQPNNYGYTF	TGTGCCAGCAGCGTAGGACAGCCCAATAACTATGGCTACACCTTC
TRBV27	-	TRBJ1-1	-	CASSSQGRNTEAFF	TGTGCCAGCAGTTCTCAGGGGCGAAACACTGAAGCTTTCTTT
TRBV29-1	once	TRBJ2-2	-	CSAVKSRTGELFF	TGCAGCGCCGTGAAGTCGAGAACCGGGGAGCTGTTTTTT
TRBV11-2	-	TRBJ1-1	-	CASSRRFMNTEAFF	TGTGCCAGCAGCCGCCGGTTCATGAACACTGAAGCTTTCTTT
TRBV7-8	-	TRBJ2-7	TRBD2	CATTTSGGFSGEQYF	TGTGCCACCACGACTAGCGGAGGTTTCTCGGGCGAGCAGTACTTC
TRBV29-1	-	TRBJ2-7	TRBD1	CSVEVGDRGFSEQYF	TGCAGCGTTGAGGTAGGGGACAGGGGTTTCTCCGAGCAGTACTTC
TRBV28	-	TRBJ1-1	-	CASTRTANTEAFF	TGTGCCAGCACGAGGACAGCTAACACTGAAGCTTTCTTT
TRBV4-2	-	TRBJ2-7	TRBD1	CASSSQTGGREQYF	TGTGCCAGCAGCTCCCAGACAGGGGGCCGGGAGCAGTACTTC
TRBV5-1	-	TRBJ2-2	-	CASSSGGWNTGELFF	TGCGCCAGCAGCTCGGGGGGCTGGAACACCGGGGAGCTGTTTTTT
TRBV7-8	-	TRBJ2-5	TRBD1	CASSQGALGETQYF	TGTGCCAGCAGCCAGGGGGCTTTGGGGGAGACCCAGTACTTC
TRBV7-8	-	TRBJ2-7	TRBD2	CASSLAGGTYEQYF	TGTGCCAGCTCGTTAGCGGGAGGAACCTACGAGCAGTACTTC
TRBV18	once	TRBJ2-6	TRBD1	CASSPPGQGASGANVLTF	TGTGCCAGCTCACCCCCGGGACAGGGGGCTTCAGGGGCCAACGTCCTGACTTTC
TRBV25-1	-	TRBJ2-7	TRBD1	CASSPRTGPYYEQYF	TGTGCCAGCAGTCCCCGGACAGGCCCCTACTACGAGCAGTACTTC
TRBV2	-	TRBJ1-5	TRBD1	CASSAPGQGIGLISNQPQHF	TGTGCCAGCAGCGCACCGGGACAGGGTATCGGGCTCATAAGCAATCAGCCCCAGCATTTT
TRBV6-1	-	TRBJ2-3	-	CASSFPTVSTDTQYF	TGTGCCAGCAGCTTTCCCACAGTTAGCACAGATACGCAGTATTTT
TRBV2	-	TRBJ1-1	-	CASKGYEAFF	TGTGCCAGCAAGGGGTATGAAGCTTTCTTT
TRBV5-4	-	TRBJ2-3	-	CASSLESTDTQYF	TGTGCCAGCAGCCTCGAGAGCACAGATACGCAGTATTTT
TRBV18	once	TRBJ2-1	TRBD2	CASSPGGANSYNEQFF	TGTGCCAGCTCCCCGGGGGGGGCCAACTCCTACAATGAGCAGTTCTTC
TRBV5-1	-	TRBJ2-3	TRBD1	CASSRDRGGDTQYF	TGCGCCAGCAGCCGAGACAGGGGGGGAGATACGCAGTATTTT
TRBV13	-	TRBJ2-7	TRBD1	CASSYGTEAIYEQYF	TGTGCCAGCAGCTACGGGACAGAGGCGATCTACGAGCAGTACTTC
TRBV27	-	TRBJ1-5	TRBD1	CASSPVGLLTGKEPQHF	TGTGCCAGCAGCCCTGTGGGTCTGTTGACAGGGAAGGAGCCCCAGCATTTT
TRBV27	-	TRBJ2-7	TRBD2	CASSSPGGGHYEQYF	TGTGCCAGCAGTTCCCCAGGCGGGGGGCACTACGAGCAGTACTTC
TRBV6-5	-	TRBJ1-3	-	CASSTLHRAGNTIYF	TGTGCCAGCAGTACACTTCACAGGGCAGGAAACACCATATATTTT
TRBV7-2	-	TRBJ1-2	TRBD1	CASSQGTGGAGSYGYTF	TGTGCCAGCAGCCAGGGGACAGGGGGCGCGGGTAGCTATGGCTACACCTTC
TRBV7-6	-	TRBJ2-7	TRBD2	CASSSTGLAGVQYF	TGTGCCAGCAGCAGCACCGGACTAGCGGGAGTACAGTACTTC
TRBV5-6	-	TRBJ1-1	-	CASSSPRRGVTEAFF	TGTGCCAGCAGCTCACCAAGGCGGGGAGTCACTGAAGCTTTCTTT
TRBV13	-	TRBJ2-5	TRBD2	CASSLIGTSRETQYF	TGTGCCAGCAGCCTAATCGGGACTAGCAGAGAGACCCAGTACTTC
TRBV19	-	TRBJ2-1	-	CASSNRGGRRYNEQFF	TGTGCCAGTAGTAACCGAGGAGGGCGCCGATACAATGAGCAGTTCTTC
TRBV27	-	TRBJ1-6	-	CASSLGPANNSPLHF	TGTGCCAGCAGTTTAGGGCCAGCCAATAATTCACCCCTCCACTTT
TRBV10-2	-	TRBJ1-1	-	CASSQGNTEAFF	TGCGCCAGCTCACAGGGGAACACTGAAGCTTTCTTT
TRBV7-9	-	TRBJ2-3	-	CASSFSGAPDTQYF	TGTGCCAGCAGCTTTTCAGGGGCACCGGATACGCAGTATTTT